The next 32 T cell receptor beta chains were all read from a single sample in a study of identical twins (dated by TCRdb to the mid-2010s). Receptor libraries were prepared by 5' RACE. This sample was sequenced with an Illumina HiSeq 2000. The public reads were run again by TCRdb, first through fastp at Q25 and then through MiXCR, and only productive beta chains were kept. Rows with one shared CDR3 protein collapse into an entry with the most common genes and DNA. A total of roughly 1,500,000 distinct CDR3 sequences appear in this sample, less than 35% of them only once. 0.25% to 0.3% of the sample is held by the ten biggest clonotypes. Source material: cord blood. Every receptor here comes from a newborn girl in good health.

This clonotype has more than one count but fewer than ten. The rearrangement uses TRBV14 and TRBJ2-3; 10 positions agree with TRBD2. V lost 5 bases, J lost 4 bases, and 12 bases stayed unmatched. The CDR3 spans 17 residues. In germline, CDR1 is SGHDN, CDR2 FVKESK. The CDR3 DNA reads as TGTGCCAGCAGCAAACGTTTGGGACTAGCGAGGGCAGATACGCAGTATTTT. Its translation is CASSKRLGLARADTQYF. The full variable domain, completed using reference TRBV14 and TRBJ2-3, is EAGVTQFPSHSVIEKGQTVTLRCDPISGHDNLYWYRRVMGKEIKFLLHFVKESKQDESGMPNNRFLAERTGGTYSTLKVQPAELEDSGVYFCASSKRLGLARADTQYFGPGTRLTVL.

The chain has TRBV12-3 or TRBV12-4 and TRBJ2-3; 7 nucleotides match TRBD1. V trimming: 5 bases; J trimming: 4 bases; junction bases outside the gene matches: 9. The length of the CDR3 is 15 residues. The CDR3 loop reads CASSPLKGAADTQYF. The CDR3 nucleotides read TGTGCCAGCAGTCCCTTAAAGGGGGCTGCAGATACGCAGTATTTT.

There are many counts of this clonotype. J is TRBJ2-3 and V is TRBV4-2, with a possible D match to TRBD1 (6 bases). Per the germline V gene, CDR1 is LGHNA and CDR2 is YNFKEQ. V lost 0 bases to trimming and J lost 1 base, with 8 bases between them. This CDR3 comprises 15 residues. CDR3 DNA: TGTGCCAGCAGCCAAGATAACAGGGGCACAGATACGCAGTATTTT. It codes for CASSQDNRGTDTQYF.

The chain links TRBV5-1 to TRBJ2-7; 10 positions agree with TRBD2. This CDR3 is built from 16 residues. V gave up 4 bases and J gave up 1 base; unmatched junction bases: 8. Germline lookup yields CDR1 SGHRS and CDR2 YFSETQ. CDR3 bases: TGCGCCAGCAGCCCGCAGGCTAGCGGGGGTTCCTACGAGCAGTACTTC. Translation gives CASSPQASGGSYEQYF.

This clonotype was counted at least ten times. CDR3: CASSLARNEQYF. The CDR3 bases are TGTGCCAGCAGCTTAGCCAGGAACGAGCAGTACTTC. The chain couples TRBV7-9 to TRBJ2-7, with D unclear. The V end was cut by 0 bases, the J end by 5 bases, with 5 bases between. Germline V CDR1 and CDR2: SEHNR, FQNEAQ (reference sequence). This CDR3 contains 12 residues.

Concerning this clonotype itself: The junction and the germline gene differ at one end; a read error may be behind it. This chain connects TRBV5-1 to TRBJ2-3, with 10 bases fitting TRBD2. Germline CDR1 reads SGHRS; CDR2 reads YFSETQ. This CDR3 has 15 amino acids. The CDR3 region is CASGLGTSGTDTQYF. The CDR3 bases are TGCGCCAGCGGCTTGGGGACTAGCGGCACAGATACGCAGTATTTT.

This clonotype was seen a handful of times. This chain uses TRBV11-2 with TRBJ2-3; TRBD2 matches 13 bases. CDR3 length: 17 residues. The V gene's germline CDR1 is SGHAT and CDR2 FQNNGV. Trimming removed 1 base from V and 2 bases from J; junction bases left unmatched: 3. Written as DNA, the CDR3 is TGTGCCAGCAGCTTAGGGACTAGCGGGGGCCTCACAGATACGCAGTATTTT. Amino acid sequence: CASSLGTSGGLTDTQYF.

V and J are TRBV20-1 and TRBJ2-5; D gene unclear. This CDR3 has 14 residues. Germline CDR1 DFQATT, CDR2 SNEGSKA (reference sequence). V was shortened by 6 bases and J by 1 base, with 15 bases between the two germline ends. CDR3 region: CSAPRQVRQETQYF. In DNA, the CDR3 is TGCAGTGCCCCTAGGCAGGTCCGCCAAGAGACCCAGTACTTC.

This clonotype showed up many times. V gene TRBV5-6 combines with J gene TRBJ2-7; D gene unclear. The germline gives CDR1 SGHDT, CDR2 YYEEEE. V was shortened by 0 bases and J by 3 bases, with 4 bases between the two germline ends. CDR3 length equals 12 residues. The CDR3 bases are TGTGCCAGCAGCTTGGCAGACTACGAGCAGTACTTC. This codes for CASSLADYEQYF.

The CDR3 loop reads CASSLTRLAGGLGGSYF. For the CDR3, the DNA is TGTGCCAGCAGTTTAACCCGACTAGCGGGGGGTCTCGGAGGGTCGTATTTT. The chain uses TRBV12-3 or TRBV12-4 and TRBJ2-3; TRBD2 aligns across 13 bases. This CDR3 region has 17 residues. Trimming took 2 bases from V and 14 from J; bases not matched to a gene: 16.

The V gene is TRBV28, the J gene TRBJ2-5, with unresolved D. The length of the CDR3 is 17 residues. Per the germline V gene, CDR1 is MDHEN and CDR2 is SYDVKM. V lost 4 bases, J lost 11 bases, and 29 bases lay in between. The CDR3 protein is CASSYPLRSADRYGQYF. In DNA, the CDR3 is TGTGCCAGCAGTTACCCCTTGAGGAGCGCGGATAGGTACGGGCAGTACTTC.

This clonotype showed up just a few times. Written as DNA, the CDR3 is TGTGCCAGCACCGACACGAGCTCCTATAATTCACCCCTCCACTTT. This translates into CASTDTSSYNSPLHF. The V and J genes are TRBV5-6 and TRBJ1-6; D call uncertain. The CDR3 length is 15 residues. With 6 bases removed from V and 0 bases from J, the gap between germline ends came to 10 bases. The germline gives CDR1 SGHDT, CDR2 YYEEEE. The full variable domain, its missing parts supplied by reference TRBV5-6 and TRBJ1-6, is DAGVTQSPTHLIKTRGQQVTLRCSPKSGHDTVSWYQQALGQGPQFIFQYYEEEERQRGNFPDRFSGHQFPNYSSELNVNALLLGDSALYLCASTDTSSYNSPLHFGNGTRLTVT.

V gene TRBV28 combines with J gene TRBJ2-5, with no clear D. Trimming took 5 bases from V and 0 from J, leaving 16 bases between them. Germline CDR1 is MDHEN and CDR2 is SYDVKM. The CDR3 loop spans 16 amino acids. The CDR3 sequence is CASSPGRSLYQETQYF. The CDR3 DNA is TGTGCCAGCAGTCCTGGACGGAGCTTGTACCAAGAGACCCAGTACTTC.

This clonotype appeared once. J is TRBJ2-5 and V is TRBV12-3 or TRBV12-4; TRBD2 might be the D (5 bases). This CDR3 region has 12 residues. Trimming took off 10 bases at V and 2 bases at J, with 11 bases between the two ends. The DNA of the CDR3 is TGTGCCAACAGCCCGGGACAAGAGACCCAGTACTTC. Amino acids: CANSPGQETQYF.

The chain recombines TRBV12-3 or TRBV12-4 with TRBJ2-7; weak D call: TRBD1 (5 bases). CDR3 length: 14 residues. V dropped 7 bases and J dropped 5 bases, with 18 bases sitting between them. The CDR3 region has the DNA TGTGCCAGCAAATTCATTTCCAGGGTGAACGAGCAGTACTTC. This codes for CASKFISRVNEQYF.

In its sample, this clonotype was seen many times. The genes are TRBV6-5 and TRBJ2-7, with TRBD1 matching over 10 bases. The germline V gene has CDR1 MNHEY and CDR2 SVGAGI. The J segment lost 5 bases and the V segment lost 4 bases, leaving 8 bases of the junction unmatched. The CDR3 consists of 15 residues. CDR3: CASSLTRDRGNEQYF. CDR3 nucleotides: TGTGCCAGCAGTTTGACCCGGGACAGGGGTAACGAGCAGTACTTC.

Worth noting for this clonotype: A read error may explain this, as a much larger clone is one base away. The J gene is TRBJ2-1, the V gene TRBV20-1; TRBD1 matches at 7 bases. The length of the CDR3 is 12 residues. Trimming removed 5 bases from V and 10 bases from J; junction bases left unmatched: 8. Germline V gene sequence: CDR1 DFQATT, CDR2 SNEGSKA (reference sequence). Here the CDR3 DNA reads TGCAGTGCTTGCCGACAGGGCGACGAGCAGTTCTTC. This codes for CSACRQGDEQFF.

This clonotype was picked up a small number of times. The rearrangement uses TRBV27 and TRBJ2-5, with D perhaps TRBD1 (5 bases). The J call may be in error: the DNA end matches TRBJ2-7 better. The CDR3 is made up of 13 amino acids. Germline lookup yields CDR1 MNHEY and CDR2 SMNVEV (reference sequence). The CDR3 bases are TGTGCCAGCAGTTTTTATGGGGCCTCCGAGCAGTACTTC. This gives the protein CASSFYGASEQYF.

CDR3 sequence reads: CASSESGVKGYTF. In DNA, the CDR3 is TGTGCCAGCAGTGAATCGGGAGTTAAGGGCTACACCTTC. The rearrangement joins TRBV2 to TRBJ1-2, with D uncertain. The CDR3 spans 13 residues. Germline lookup yields CDR1 SNHLY and CDR2 FYNNEI. The ends were cut back, 2 bases at V and 8 bases at J, with 12 bases in the middle. The complete variable domain, with remaining parts taken from reference TRBV2 and TRBJ1-2, reads EPEVTQTPSHQVTQMGQEVILRCVPISNHLYFYWYRQILGQKVEFLVSFYNNEISEKSEIFDDQFSVERPDGSNFTLKIRSTKLEDSAMYFCASSESGVKGYTFGSGTRLTVV.

The gene calls are TRBV20-1 and TRBJ1-2; D possibly corresponds to TRBD1 (5 bases). This CDR3 has 14 amino acids. In germline, CDR1 is DFQATT, CDR2 SNEGSKA (reference sequence). The germline V and J ends were trimmed by 0 bases and 2 bases, with 10 bases remaining between them. CDR3 bases: TGCAGTGCTAGAGATTTCAGGGCGAACTATGGCTACACCTTC. Protein product: CSARDFRANYGYTF.

This chain uses TRBV2 with TRBJ2-7, with D tentatively TRBD1 or TRBD2 (5 bases each). There are 13 residues in the CDR3. Germline CDR1 and CDR2: SNHLY and FYNNEI. V gave up 10 bases and J gave up 0 bases, with 13 bases separating them. The CDR3 loop is CAIPGRNSYEQYF. CDR3 coding DNA: TGTGCCATCCCGGGACGGAACTCCTACGAGCAGTACTTC.

This chain joins TRBV20-1 and TRBJ2-3; D is possibly TRBD2 (7 bases). Between the trimmed V and J ends, which lost 7 bases and 4 bases, there was a span of 15 bases. The CDR3 contains 13 residues. Germline loops: CDR1 DFQATT, CDR2 SNEGSKA (reference sequence). CDR3 nucleotides: TGCAGTGAGGGGGGGTTCCGACCAGATACGCAGTATTTT. Residues: CSEGGFRPDTQYF.

This chain links TRBV20-1 with TRBJ1-5, with no clear D. This CDR3 spans 14 amino acids. Trimming stripped 7 bases from V and 3 bases from J, with 16 bases between. From germline, CDR1 is DFQATT and CDR2 SNEGSKA (reference sequence). In DNA form, the CDR3 reads TGCAGTGTCCGGTCGGGGTCCTTCAATCAGCCCCAGCATTTT. Amino acids: CSVRSGSFNQPQHF.

This clonotype occurred a few times. The V call is TRBV20-1, the J call TRBJ1-6, with D maybe TRBD1 (5 bases). Germline lookup yields CDR1 DFQATT and CDR2 SNEGSKA (reference sequence). V lost 2 bases and J lost 4, with 12 bases in between. This CDR3 comprises 15 residues. CDR3 coding DNA: TGCAGTGCTAGAAAGGGGAATTTGTATAATTCACCCCTCCACTTT. Its protein is CSARKGNLYNSPLHF.

The V gene is TRBV27, the J gene TRBJ2-5; 7 positions agree with TRBD1. The germline V gene encodes CDR1 MNHEY and CDR2 SMNVEV (reference sequence). The CDR3 totals 16 residues. V lost 4 bases to trimming and J lost 0 bases; unmatched junction nucleotides: 8. The CDR3 DNA follows: TGTGCCAGCAGTTCTCACCCACAGGGGTACCAAGAGACCCAGTACTTC. This gives the protein CASSSHPQGYQETQYF.

V and J are TRBV12-3 or TRBV12-4 and TRBJ1-4; tentative D call: TRBD1 (6 bases). Deletions cut 6 bases from V and 8 bases from J, with 16 bases between. The CDR3 runs 14 residues. The CDR3 is CASRLQGGREKLFF. The CDR3 DNA reads as TGTGCCAGCAGGCTACAGGGAGGTCGGGAAAAACTGTTTTTT.

This clonotype was recorded a few times. The rearrangement joins TRBV5-6 to TRBJ1-2; weak D call: TRBD1 (6 bases). This CDR3 comprises 14 residues. CDR1 and CDR2 from the germline V gene are SGHDT and YYEEEE. Trimming took 0 bases from V and 7 from J, leaving 13 bases between them. In DNA, the CDR3 is TGTGCCAGCAGCTTGGGCTACGGGGGCGGTGGCTACACCTTC. Amino acid sequence: CASSLGYGGGGYTF.

This clonotype turned up a few times. V gene TRBV28 combines with J gene TRBJ2-4; 8 positions match TRBD1. Trimming at V came to 10 bases and at J to 8 bases, leaving 10 bases not matched to a gene. The CDR3 has 13 residues. CDR1 is MDHEN and CDR2 is SYDVKM in the germline V gene. The CDR3 DNA sequence: TGTGCCATCCAGGGGGCGCGGGGCGACATTCAGTACTTC. Its translation: CAIQGARGDIQYF.

This clonotype was counted a few times. In nucleotides, the CDR3 is TGTGCCAGCAGTAAGGGACAGATACTTACCGGGGAGCTGTTTTTT. Its protein product is CASSKGQILTGELFF. This rearrangement joins TRBV2 to TRBJ2-2, with TRBD1 matching over 7 bases. Germline trimming cut 5 bases from V and 5 bases from J; bases unmatched to any gene: 8. From germline, CDR1 is SNHLY and CDR2 FYNNEI. The CDR3 is 15 amino acids. Complete variable domain (other parts from reference TRBV2 and TRBJ2-2): EPEVTQTPSHQVTQMGQEVILRCVPISNHLYFYWYRQILGQKVEFLVSFYNNEISEKSEIFDDQFSVERPDGSNFTLKIRSTKLEDSAMYFCASSKGQILTGELFFGEGSRLTVL.

V and J are TRBV10-3 and TRBJ1-2, with D unresolved. Germline CDR1 reads ENHRY; CDR2 reads SYGVKD. Trimming shortened V by 6 bases and J by 3 bases, and 14 bases separated the two germline ends. CDR3 length: 14 amino acids. The DNA for the CDR3 is TGTGCCATCAGACCGCCGGCCAGCTACTATGGCTACACCTTC. It yields the protein CAIRPPASYYGYTF.

The chain links TRBV12-3 or TRBV12-4 to TRBJ1-2, with D perhaps matching TRBD1 (6 bases). The CDR3 is made up of 13 amino acids. V lost 10 bases and J lost 4, with 16 bases in between. DNA for the CDR3: TGTGCCAAATTCTGGGGAGGGGGCTATGGCTACACCTTC. This codes for CAKFWGGGYGYTF.

This sequence joins TRBV12-3 or TRBV12-4 and TRBJ2-7; 9 bases are a match to TRBD2. There are 18 residues in the CDR3. The junction had 13 bases not matched to a gene; V was cut back by 3 bases and J by 1 base. The CDR3 sequence: CASSFRVSGGQGSYEQYF. CDR3 sequence (DNA): TGTGCCAGCAGTTTTCGCGTTAGCGGGGGCCAGGGGTCCTACGAGCAGTACTTC.